This T cell receptor (beta chain) was observed in a study of T cell responses to AZD1222 COVID-19 vaccine. Study information: Second-dose intervals of approximately 4 or approximately 12 weeks were pooled.

CDR3 size: 15 residues. V was trimmed by 6 bases and J by 1 base, leaving 15 bases between them. CDR1 is MNHEY, CDR2 SVGEGT, per germline. TCRdb's copy holds only in-frame clones and misses some; the assay was immunoSEQ multiplex PCR. The data hold roughly 150,000 clones, with approximately 90% observed a single time. Sequences were derived from peripheral blood, sampled on day 0 of AZD1222 vaccination. The J gene is TRBJ2-5, the V gene TRBV6-2 or TRBV6-3, with D perhaps assigned TRBD1 or TRBD2 (5 bases each). The receptor's source is an adult in good health. CDR3 amino acids: CASSPGVGVQETQYF. The CDR3 DNA sequence: TGTGCCAGCAGCCCTGGGGTGGGGGTCCAAGAGACCCAGTACTTC.